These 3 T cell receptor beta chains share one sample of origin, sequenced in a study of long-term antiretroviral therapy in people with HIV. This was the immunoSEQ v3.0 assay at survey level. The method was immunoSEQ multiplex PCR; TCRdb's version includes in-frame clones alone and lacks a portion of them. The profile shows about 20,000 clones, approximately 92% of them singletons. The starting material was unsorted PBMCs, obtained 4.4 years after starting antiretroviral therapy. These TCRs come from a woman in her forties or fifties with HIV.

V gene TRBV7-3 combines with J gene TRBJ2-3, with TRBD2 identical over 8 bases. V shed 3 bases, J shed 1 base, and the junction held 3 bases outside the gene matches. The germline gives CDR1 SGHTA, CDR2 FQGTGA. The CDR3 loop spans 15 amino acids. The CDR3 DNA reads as TGTGCCAGCAGCTTCACGGGGGGGGGCACAGATACGCAGTATTTT. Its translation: CASSFTGGGTDTQYF.

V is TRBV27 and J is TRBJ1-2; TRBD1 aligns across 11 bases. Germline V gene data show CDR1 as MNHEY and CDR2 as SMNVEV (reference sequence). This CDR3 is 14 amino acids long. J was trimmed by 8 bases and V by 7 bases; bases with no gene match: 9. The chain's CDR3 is CASKLDRGREGYTF. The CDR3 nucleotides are TGTGCCAGCAAGTTGGACAGGGGGCGCGAGGGCTACACCTTC.

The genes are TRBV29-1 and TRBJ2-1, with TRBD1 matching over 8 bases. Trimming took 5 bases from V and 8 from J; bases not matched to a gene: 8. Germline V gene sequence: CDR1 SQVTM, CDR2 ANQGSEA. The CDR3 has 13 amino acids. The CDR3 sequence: CSVRGQGRHEQFF. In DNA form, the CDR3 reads TGCAGCGTTAGAGGACAGGGCCGGCATGAGCAGTTCTTC.